This T cell receptor beta chain is drawn from a study of cytomegalovirus exposure and HLA in healthy donors. Study findings and constraints: TCR beta sequences reportedly predicted most subjects' HLA-A and HLA-B alleles accurately. Accounts indicate the classifier identified cytomegalovirus status with strong specificity and sensitivity.

The germline V gene has CDR1 SGHDT and CDR2 YYEEEE. The V gene lost 1 base and the J gene lost 0 bases, with 17 bases spanning the gap. This CDR3 region has 18 residues. With regard to this clone: As yet, its antigen is unknown.

PCR was performed using 60 Vbeta and 13 Jbeta primers. Some clones are missing from TCRdb's copy, which holds only in-frame ones; the method was immunoSEQ multiplex PCR. This sample has under 200,000 clones; about 80% occur once, and the top ten carry roughly 1.6%. This receptor was obtained from a girl aged 5-17 years in good health and CMV-seropositive. J is TRBJ1-5 and V is TRBV5-6; D may be TRBD1 (6 bases). The sequencing input was PBMCs. In nucleotides, the CDR3 is TGTGCCAGCAGCTTGTACAAACAGGGACCCTATAGCAATCAGCCCCAGCATTTT. Protein: CASSLYKQGPYSNQPQHF. Complete variable domain (other parts from reference TRBV5-6 and TRBJ1-5): DAGVTQSPTHLIKTRGQQVTLRCSPKSGHDTVSWYQQALGQGPQFIFQYYEEEERQRGNFPDRFSGHQFPNYSSELNVNALLLGDSALYLCASSLYKQGPYSNQPQHFGDGTRLSIL.